Sequencing of this T cell receptor (beta chain) was carried out in a study of T cells in localized non-small cell lung cancer. The protocol was immunoSEQ multiplex PCR, while the TCRdb copy is restricted to in-frame clones and leaves out a portion. Found here are over 30,000 clones, roughly nine tenths of them singletons; the top ten hold 15% to 20%. V was pared by 4 bases and J by 0 bases, with 20 bases between. Germline CDR1 and CDR2: LGHNA and YSLEER. CDR3 size: 18 residues. Sequenced here: peripheral blood mononuclear cells, sampled before any cancer treatment. The chain recombines TRBV4-3 with TRBJ2-3; D perhaps matches TRBD2 (6 bases). This clonotype was sampled from a man aged 40-75 years with stage III lung adenocarcinoma. The CDR3 DNA is TGCGCCAGCAGCCCCTGGCAGGTAGCGGAGCGGAGCACAGATACGCAGTATTTT. Translating it yields CASSPWQVAERSTDTQYF.